This T cell receptor beta chain was observed in a study of radiotherapy plus CTLA-4 blockade in lung cancer. In the case of this clone: Its antigen is not known.

Study results and caveats: Blood saw expansion of tumor-derived TCR clones after radiotherapy plus ipilimumab. Reportedly, early blood T cell clone dynamics best predicted response, with interferon-beta.

TCRdb's table, derived via immunoSEQ multiplex PCR, lists solely in-frame clones and lacks some. The table has about 49,000 clones, approximately 84% seen once. Looked up from germline, CDR1 is SEHNR and CDR2 is FQNEAQ (reference sequence). V gave up 5 bases and J gave up 5 bases, with 9 bases separating them. The CDR3 length is 12 residues. The input for sequencing was peripheral blood, taken from a patient treated with radiotherapy plus ipilimumab. This chain connects TRBV7-9 to TRBJ2-5; D is undetermined. The sequence derives from a human donor with non-small cell lung cancer whose response to radiotherapy plus ipilimumab could not be evaluated. The CDR3 protein is CASSTYGETQYF. CDR3 sequence (DNA): TGTGCCAGCAGCACGTACGGGGAGACCCAGTACTTC.